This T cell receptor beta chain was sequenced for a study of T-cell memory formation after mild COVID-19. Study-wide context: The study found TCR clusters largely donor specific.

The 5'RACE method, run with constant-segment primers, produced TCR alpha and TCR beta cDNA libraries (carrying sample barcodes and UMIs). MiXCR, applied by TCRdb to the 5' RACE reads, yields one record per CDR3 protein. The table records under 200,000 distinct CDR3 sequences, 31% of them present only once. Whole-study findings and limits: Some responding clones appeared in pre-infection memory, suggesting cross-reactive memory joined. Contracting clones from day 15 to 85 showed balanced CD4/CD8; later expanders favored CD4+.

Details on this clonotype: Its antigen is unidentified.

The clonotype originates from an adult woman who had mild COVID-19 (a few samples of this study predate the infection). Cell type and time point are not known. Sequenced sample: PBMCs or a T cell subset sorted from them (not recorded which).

The CDR3 region is CASSPGTGGVGTEAFF. CDR3 nucleotide sequence: TGTGCCAGCAGCCCCGGGACAGGGGGGGTGGGCACTGAAGCTTTCTTT. The chain employs TRBV3-1 and TRBJ1-1; 11 bases align to TRBD1. V gave up 4 bases and J gave up 4 bases; unmatched junction bases: 8. Germline V lookup: CDR1 LGHDT, CDR2 YNNKEL (reference sequence). This CDR3 has 16 residues. The full variable domain, rest sourced from reference TRBV3-1 and TRBJ1-1, is DTAVSQTPKYLVTQMGNDKSIKCEQNLGHDTMYWYKQDSKKFLKIMFSYNNKELIINETVPNRFSPKSPDKAHLNLHINSLELGDSAVYFCASSPGTGGVGTEAFFGQGTRLTVV.